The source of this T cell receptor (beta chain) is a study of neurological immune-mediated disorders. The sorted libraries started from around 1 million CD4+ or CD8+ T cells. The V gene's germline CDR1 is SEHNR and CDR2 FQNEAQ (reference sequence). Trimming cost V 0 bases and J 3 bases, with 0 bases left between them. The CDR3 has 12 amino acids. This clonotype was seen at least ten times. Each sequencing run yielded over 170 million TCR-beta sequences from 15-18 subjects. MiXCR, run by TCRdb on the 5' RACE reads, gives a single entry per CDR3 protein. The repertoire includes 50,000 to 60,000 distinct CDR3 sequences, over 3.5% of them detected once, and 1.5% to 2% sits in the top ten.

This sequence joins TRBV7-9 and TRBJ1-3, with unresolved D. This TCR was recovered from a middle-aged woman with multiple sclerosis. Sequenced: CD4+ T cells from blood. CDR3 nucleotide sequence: TGTGCCAGCAGCTTAGCTGGAAACACCATATATTTT. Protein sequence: CASSLAGNTIYF.